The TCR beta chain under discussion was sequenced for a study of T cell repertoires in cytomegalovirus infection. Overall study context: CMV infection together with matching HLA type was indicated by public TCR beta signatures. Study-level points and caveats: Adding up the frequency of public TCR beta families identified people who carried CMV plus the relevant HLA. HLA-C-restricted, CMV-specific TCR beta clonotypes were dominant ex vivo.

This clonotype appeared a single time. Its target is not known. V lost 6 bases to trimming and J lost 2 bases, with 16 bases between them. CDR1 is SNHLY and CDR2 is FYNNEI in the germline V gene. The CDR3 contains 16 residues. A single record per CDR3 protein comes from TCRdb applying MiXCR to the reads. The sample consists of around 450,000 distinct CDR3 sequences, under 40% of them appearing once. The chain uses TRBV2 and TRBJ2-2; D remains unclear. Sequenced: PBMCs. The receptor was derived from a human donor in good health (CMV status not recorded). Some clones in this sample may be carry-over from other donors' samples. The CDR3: CASRSGPLHNTGELFF. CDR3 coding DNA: TGTGCCAGCAGGTCGGGTCCGTTACACAACACCGGGGAGCTGTTTTTT.